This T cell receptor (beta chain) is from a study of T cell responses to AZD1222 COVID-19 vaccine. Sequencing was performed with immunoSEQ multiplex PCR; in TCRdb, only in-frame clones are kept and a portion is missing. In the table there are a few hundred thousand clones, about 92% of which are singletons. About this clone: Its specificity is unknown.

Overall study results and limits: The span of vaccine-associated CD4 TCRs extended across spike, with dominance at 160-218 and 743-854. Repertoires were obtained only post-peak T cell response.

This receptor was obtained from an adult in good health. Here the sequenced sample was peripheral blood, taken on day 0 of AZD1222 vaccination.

The CDR3 bases are TGTGCCAGTAGTATAGCCGGACAGGTCTCTGGAAACACCATATATTTT. It translates to CASSIAGQVSGNTIYF. This sequence joins TRBV19 and TRBJ1-3; 7 positions match TRBD1. The germline gives CDR1 LNHDA, CDR2 SQIVND (reference sequence). The J segment lost 0 bases and the V segment lost 1 base, leaving 3 bases of the junction unmatched. This CDR3 is 16 amino acids long.